This TCR beta chain was found in a study of regulatory T cells in long-lasting Graves disease. The study, taken as a whole, reports: Favoring TRBV28, TRBJ1-2 and TRBJ2-5 was a feature seen in persistent disease. Sharing of public clonotypes was greater in persistent patients (under 3,000) than in new patients (more than 900).

This clonotype was observed a few times. Its antigen is currently unknown. Investigators prepared the TCR beta libraries by applying iRepertoire HTBI primers and Arm-PCR of CDR3 regions. MiXCR was run by TCRdb on the multiplex PCR reads, yielding one entry per CDR3 protein. Of around 420,000 distinct CDR3 sequences in the sample, 15% to 17% were seen once. With 3 bases clipped from V and 2 bases from J, the junction kept 2 bases outside the gene matches. CDR1 MNHGY and CDR2 SVAAGI come from the germline V gene. The CDR3 loop spans 16 amino acids. Time point given: newly diagnosed GD, antithyroid drugs for less than 3 months. The TCR library was made from RNA that had been extracted from PBMCs in TRIzol.

V is TRBV6-9 and J is TRBJ2-1; 12 bases are a match to TRBD1. The receptor's source is a female donor with Graves disease. The source material was peripheral blood mononuclear cells (PBMCs), sampled at new diagnosis, from a patient treated with antithyroid drugs. In DNA form, the CDR3 reads TGTGCCAGCAGTTACGGGACAGGGGGCGCCTACAATGAGCAGTTCTTC. Translation gives CASSYGTGGAYNEQFF.